This T cell receptor (beta chain) was recovered during a study of blood T cell repertoires in COVID-19. Study details: The study drew acute and convalescent COVID-19 samples from the United States, Italy and Spain.

Germline V gene sequence: CDR1 LGHDT, CDR2 YNNKEL (reference sequence). The CDR3 is 13 residues long. V was clipped by 2 bases and J by 4 bases, with 9 bases between them. TCRdb's copy holds only in-frame clones and misses some; the assay was immunoSEQ multiplex PCR. The repertoire includes about 310,000 clones, approximately 91% of them detected once, and about 9.5% sits in the top ten. This chain uses TRBV3-1 (or the pseudogene TRBV3-2) with TRBJ2-7; tentatively, D is TRBD1 (5 bases). The receptor was derived from a woman aged 40 to 50 who had recovered from COVID-19. What was sequenced was PBMCs or T cells enriched from blood (not recorded which). CDR3 DNA: TGTGCCAGCAGCCAACTACCAGGGTACGAGCAGTACTTC. Its translation: CASSQLPGYEQYF.